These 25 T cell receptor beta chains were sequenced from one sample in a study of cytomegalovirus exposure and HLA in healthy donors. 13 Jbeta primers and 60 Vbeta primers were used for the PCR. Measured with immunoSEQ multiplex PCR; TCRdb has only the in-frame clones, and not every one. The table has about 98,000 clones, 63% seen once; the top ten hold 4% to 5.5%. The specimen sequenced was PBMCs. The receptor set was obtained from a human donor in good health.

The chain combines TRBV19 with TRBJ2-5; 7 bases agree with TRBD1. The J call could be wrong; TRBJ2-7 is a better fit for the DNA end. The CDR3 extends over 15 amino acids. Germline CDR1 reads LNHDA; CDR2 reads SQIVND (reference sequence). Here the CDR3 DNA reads TGTGCCAGTAGTAAACGCCAGGGGGTGATGTACGAGCAGTACTTC. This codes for CASSKRQGVMYEQYF.

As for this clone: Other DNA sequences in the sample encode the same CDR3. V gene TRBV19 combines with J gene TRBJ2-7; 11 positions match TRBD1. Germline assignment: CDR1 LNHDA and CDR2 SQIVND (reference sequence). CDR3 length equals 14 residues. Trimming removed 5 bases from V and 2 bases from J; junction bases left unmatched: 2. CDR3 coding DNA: TGTGCCAGTAGTTCGGGACAGGGGGCCTACGAGCAGTACTTC. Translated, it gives CASSSGQGAYEQYF.

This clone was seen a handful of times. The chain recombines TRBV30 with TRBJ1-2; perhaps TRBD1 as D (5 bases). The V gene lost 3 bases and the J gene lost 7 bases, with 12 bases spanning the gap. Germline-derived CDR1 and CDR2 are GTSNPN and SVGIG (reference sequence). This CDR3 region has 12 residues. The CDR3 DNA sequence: TGTGCCTGGAGGTTGGCCGGGGGTGGCTACACCTTC. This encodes CAWRLAGGGYTF.

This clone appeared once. CDR3 loop: CASSLVGGALSYGNTIYF. The CDR3 DNA reads TGCGCCAGCAGCTTGGTCGGAGGTGCCCTCTCTTACGGAAACACCATATATTTT. V and J are TRBV5-1 and TRBJ1-3; no definite D call. This CDR3 contains 18 residues. V shed 0 bases and J shed 4 bases, with 20 bases lying between them. CDR1 is SGHRS, CDR2 YFSETQ, per germline.

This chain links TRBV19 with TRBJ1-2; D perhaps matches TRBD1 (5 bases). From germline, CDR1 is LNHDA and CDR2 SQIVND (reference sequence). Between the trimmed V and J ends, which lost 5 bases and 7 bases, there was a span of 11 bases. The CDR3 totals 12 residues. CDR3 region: CASSQGVSGYTF. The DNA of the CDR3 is TGTGCCAGTAGTCAGGGTGTGAGTGGCTACACCTTC.

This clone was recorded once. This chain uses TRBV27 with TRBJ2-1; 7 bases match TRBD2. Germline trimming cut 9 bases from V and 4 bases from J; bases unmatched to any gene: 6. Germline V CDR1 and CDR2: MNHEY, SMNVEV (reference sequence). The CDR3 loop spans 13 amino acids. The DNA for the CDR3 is TGTGCCAGTCGACTAGCTTCGTACAATGAGCAGTTCTTC. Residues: CASRLASYNEQFF.

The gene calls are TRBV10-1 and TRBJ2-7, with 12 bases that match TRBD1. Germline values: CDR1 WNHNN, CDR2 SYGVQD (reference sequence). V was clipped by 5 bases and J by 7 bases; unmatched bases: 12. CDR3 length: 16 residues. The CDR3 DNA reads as TGCGCCAGCAGTTATCTACGGGACAGGGGGCTAGGAGAGCAGTACTTC. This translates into CASSYLRDRGLGEQYF.

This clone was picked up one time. CDR3 in DNA: TGCGCCAGCAGTGTTGGGAGTGGCACAGATACGCAGTATTTT. This sequence encodes CASSVGSGTDTQYF. The chain has TRBV10-2 and TRBJ2-3; D is perhaps TRBD2 (5 bases). V was shortened by 4 bases and J by 1 base, with 9 bases between the two germline ends. The CDR3 loop spans 14 amino acids. Germline V gene sequence: CDR1 WSHSY, CDR2 SAAADI.

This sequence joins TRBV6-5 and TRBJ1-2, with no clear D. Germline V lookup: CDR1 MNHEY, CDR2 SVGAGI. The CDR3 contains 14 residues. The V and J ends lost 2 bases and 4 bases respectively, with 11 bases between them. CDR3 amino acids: CASSYEGLSYGYTF. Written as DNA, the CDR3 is TGTGCCAGCAGTTACGAGGGATTGAGCTATGGCTACACCTTC.

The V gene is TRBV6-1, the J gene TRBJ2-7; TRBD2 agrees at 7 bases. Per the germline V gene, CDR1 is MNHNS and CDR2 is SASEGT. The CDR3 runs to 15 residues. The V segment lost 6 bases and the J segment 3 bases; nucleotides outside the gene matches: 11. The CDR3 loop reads CASRMIRDYRYEQYF. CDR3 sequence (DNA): TGTGCCAGCAGAATGATCCGGGACTATCGCTACGAGCAGTACTTC.

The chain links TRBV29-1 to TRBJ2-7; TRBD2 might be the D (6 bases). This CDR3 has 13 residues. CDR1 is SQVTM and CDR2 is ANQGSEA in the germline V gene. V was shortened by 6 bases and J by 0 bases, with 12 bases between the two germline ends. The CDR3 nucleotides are TGCAGCGTCGGGAGCGCACTCTCCTACGAGCAGTACTTC. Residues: CSVGSALSYEQYF.

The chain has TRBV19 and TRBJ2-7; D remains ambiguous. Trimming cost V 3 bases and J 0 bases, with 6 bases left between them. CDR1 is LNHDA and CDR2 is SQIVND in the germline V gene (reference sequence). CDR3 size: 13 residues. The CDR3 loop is CASSMTGSYEQYF. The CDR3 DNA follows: TGTGCCAGTAGTATGACGGGCTCCTACGAGCAGTACTTC.

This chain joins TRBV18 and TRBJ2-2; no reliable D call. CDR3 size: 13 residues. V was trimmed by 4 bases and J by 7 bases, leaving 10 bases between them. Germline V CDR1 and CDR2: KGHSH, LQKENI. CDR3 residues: CASSLMTIGELFF. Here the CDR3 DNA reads TGTGCCAGCTCACTCATGACAATCGGGGAGCTGTTTTTT.

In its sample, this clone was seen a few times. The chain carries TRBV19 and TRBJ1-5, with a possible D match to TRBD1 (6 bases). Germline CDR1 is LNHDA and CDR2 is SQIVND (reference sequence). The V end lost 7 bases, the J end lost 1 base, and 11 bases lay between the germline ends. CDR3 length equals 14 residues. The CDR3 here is CASTQQGSNQPQHF. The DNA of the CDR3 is TGTGCCAGTACCCAACAGGGAAGCAATCAGCCCCAGCATTTT.

Here the CDR3 reads CASSSREGAGVGQPQHF. CDR3 coding DNA: TGTGCCAGCAGTTCCCGGGAGGGGGCGGGGGTGGGTCAGCCCCAGCATTTT. This chain uses TRBV28 with TRBJ1-5; TRBD1 matches 7 bases. The CDR3 contains 17 residues. J was trimmed by 6 bases and V by 4 bases; bases with no gene match: 15. CDR1 is MDHEN and CDR2 is SYDVKM in the germline V gene. The whole variable domain, filled in from reference TRBV28 and TRBJ1-5, reads DVKVTQSSRYLVKRTGEKVFLECVQDMDHENMFWYRQDPGLGLRLIYFSYDVKMKEKGDIPEGYSVSREKKERFSLILESASTNQTSMYLCASSSREGAGVGQPQHFGDGTRLSIL.

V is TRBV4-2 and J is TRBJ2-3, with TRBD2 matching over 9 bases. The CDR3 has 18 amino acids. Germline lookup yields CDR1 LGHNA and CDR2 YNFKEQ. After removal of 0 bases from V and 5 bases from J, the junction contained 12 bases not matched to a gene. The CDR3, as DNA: TGTGCCAGCAGCCAAGATTCGTGGCGGGAGGGCCCTGAAGATACGCAGTATTTT. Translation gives CASSQDSWREGPEDTQYF.

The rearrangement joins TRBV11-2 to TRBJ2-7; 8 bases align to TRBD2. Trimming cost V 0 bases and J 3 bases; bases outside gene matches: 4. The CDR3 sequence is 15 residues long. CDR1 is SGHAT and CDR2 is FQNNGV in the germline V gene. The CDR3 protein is CASSLDAGGNYEQYF. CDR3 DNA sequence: TGTGCCAGCAGCTTAGATGCGGGAGGTAACTACGAGCAGTACTTC.

This CDR3 is CASSQDPRNQPQHF. CDR3 bases: TGCGCCAGCAGCCAAGATCCCAGGAATCAGCCCCAGCATTTT. The gene calls are TRBV4-1 and TRBJ1-5; D remains ambiguous. Trimming took off 0 bases at V and 4 bases at J, with 7 bases between the two ends. The CDR3 sequence is 14 residues long. Germline V gene data show CDR1 as MGHRA and CDR2 as YSYEKL.

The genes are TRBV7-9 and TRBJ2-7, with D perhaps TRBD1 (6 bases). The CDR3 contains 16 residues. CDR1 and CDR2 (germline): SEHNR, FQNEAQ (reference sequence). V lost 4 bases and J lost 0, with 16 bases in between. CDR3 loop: CASSSSGTMSSYEQYF. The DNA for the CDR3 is TGTGCCAGCAGCTCATCCGGGACAATGAGCTCCTACGAGCAGTACTTC.

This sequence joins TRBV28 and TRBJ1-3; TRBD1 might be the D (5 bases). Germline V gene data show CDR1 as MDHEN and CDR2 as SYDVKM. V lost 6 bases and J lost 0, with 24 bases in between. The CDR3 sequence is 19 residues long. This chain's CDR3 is CASRSPGLREGNSGNTIYF. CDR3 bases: TGTGCCAGCAGATCACCGGGACTCCGGGAGGGGAACTCTGGAAACACCATATATTTT.

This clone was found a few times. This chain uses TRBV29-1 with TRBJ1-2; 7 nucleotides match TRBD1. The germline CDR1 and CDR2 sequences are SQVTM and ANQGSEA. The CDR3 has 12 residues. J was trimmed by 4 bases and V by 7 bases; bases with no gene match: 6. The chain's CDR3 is CSGGTESYGYTF. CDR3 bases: TGCAGCGGGGGGACAGAAAGCTATGGCTACACCTTC.

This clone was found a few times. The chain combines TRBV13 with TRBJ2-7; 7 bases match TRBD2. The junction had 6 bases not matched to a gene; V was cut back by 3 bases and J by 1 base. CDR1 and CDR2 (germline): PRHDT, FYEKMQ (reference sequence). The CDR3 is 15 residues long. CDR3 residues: CASSFAGVSSYEQYF. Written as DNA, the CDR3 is TGTGCCAGCAGCTTCGCGGGAGTTAGTTCCTACGAGCAGTACTTC.

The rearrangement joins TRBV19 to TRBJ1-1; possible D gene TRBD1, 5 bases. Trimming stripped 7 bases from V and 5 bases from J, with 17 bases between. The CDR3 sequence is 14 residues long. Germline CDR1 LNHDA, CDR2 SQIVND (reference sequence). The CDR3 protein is CASTHRPSGTEAFF. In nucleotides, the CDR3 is TGTGCCAGTACGCACAGGCCCTCGGGTACTGAAGCTTTCTTT. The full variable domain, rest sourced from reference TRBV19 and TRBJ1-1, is DGGITQSPKYLFRKEGQNVTLSCEQNLNHDAMYWYRQDPGQGLRLIYYSQIVNDFQKGDIAEGYSVSREKKESFPLTVTSAQKNPTAFYLCASTHRPSGTEAFFGQGTRLTVV.

The CDR3 region has the DNA TGTGCCAGTAGTGTGACGGGACTATACGAGCAGTACTTC. It yields the protein CASSVTGLYEQYF. The chain recombines TRBV19 with TRBJ2-7; 7 nucleotides align to TRBD2. This CDR3 spans 13 amino acids. Germline V CDR1 and CDR2: LNHDA, SQIVND (reference sequence). V shed 5 bases, J shed 4 bases, and the junction held 5 bases outside the gene matches.

The chain's CDR3 is CASSVILGGEQFF. DNA for the CDR3: TGTGCCAGCAGCGTCATTCTAGGAGGTGAGCAGTTCTTC. This sequence joins TRBV9 and TRBJ2-1; D is possibly TRBD2 (5 bases). Trimming shortened V by 2 bases and J by 9 bases, and 12 bases separated the two germline ends. Germline CDR1 and CDR2: SGDLS and YYNGEE. There are 13 residues in the CDR3.